The 32 T cell receptor beta chains given below trace back to one sample, sequenced in a study of OX40 agonist ivuxolimab in advanced cancers. The protocol used for the library was the immunoSEQ multiplex PCR assay. Drawn from immuneACCESS, this table holds only the in-frame rearrangements with V and J called that TCRdb kept. Clones are partly lost; checked studies trace under half to an unresolved V gene and leave the rest unexplained. The sample table holds approximately 13,000 clones, of which 84% were seen once. The ten most abundant clones make up approximately 25% of the sample. The specimen comprised CD4+ or CD8+ T cells sorted from blood, sampled in a trial of the OX40 agonist ivuxolimab. The origin of the receptors is an adult with an advanced solid tumor such as melanoma, head and neck, liver or kidney cancer.

This clone has only a few counts. The genes are TRBV7-3 and TRBJ2-7, with a tentative D call TRBD2 (6 bases). There are 15 residues in the CDR3. Germline CDR1 and CDR2: SGHTA and FQGTGA. The V end lost 5 bases, the J end lost 0 bases, and 14 bases lay between the germline ends. The CDR3 nucleotides are TGTGCCAGCAGCCCCTATAGCGGTACCTCCTACGAGCAGTACTTC. Residues: CASSPYSGTSYEQYF.

V usage is TRBV10-1 and J usage is TRBJ2-4; 10 nucleotides agree with TRBD1. J was trimmed by 6 bases and V by 6 bases; bases with no gene match: 8. The CDR3 is 15 amino acids. CDR1 is WNHNN and CDR2 is SYGVQD in the germline V gene (reference sequence). CDR3 nucleotide sequence: TGCGCCAGCAGCGCCGGGACAGGGGAGGGAAACATTCAGTACTTC. Translating it yields CASSAGTGEGNIQYF.

This clone is medium-sized by share. J is TRBJ2-1 and V is TRBV28, with D perhaps matching TRBD1 (5 bases). The CDR3 extends over 12 amino acids. Germline V gene lookup returns CDR1 MDHEN and CDR2 SYDVKM. V lost 8 bases and J 6 bases, leaving 11 bases between the germline ends. The CDR3 DNA follows: TGTGCCAGCGGACCAGGGCCCAATGAGCAGTTCTTC. The encoded protein is CASGPGPNEQFF.

The genes are TRBV10-1 and TRBJ1-4; 9 bases are a match to TRBD1. This CDR3 has 14 amino acids. The germline V gene has CDR1 WNHNN and CDR2 SYGVQD (reference sequence). Unmatched junction bases numbered 4, after V lost 6 bases and J lost 5 bases. CDR3 sequence reads: CASRTGGGNEKLFF. CDR3 coding DNA: TGCGCCAGCAGGACAGGGGGAGGGAATGAAAAACTGTTTTTT.

The genes are TRBV6-6 and TRBJ1-1, with 7 bases aligning to TRBD1. CDR1 and CDR2 from the germline V gene are MNHNY and SVGAGI (reference sequence). After removal of 6 bases from V and 5 bases from J, the junction contained 9 bases not matched to a gene. This CDR3 is 14 amino acids long. Here the CDR3 DNA reads TGTGCCAGCAGCCCAACAGGGGTTAGAACTGAAGCTTTCTTT. Translation gives CASSPTGVRTEAFF.

This sequence joins TRBV6-1 and TRBJ2-1, with D tentatively TRBD1 or TRBD2 (5 bases each). The CDR3 spans 14 residues. V was pared by 8 bases and J by 2 bases, with 13 bases between. Germline-derived CDR1 and CDR2 are MNHNS and SASEGT. The CDR3 region is CASPLDRTYNEQFF. CDR3 nucleotides: TGTGCCAGCCCACTAGACAGAACCTACAATGAGCAGTTCTTC.

The genes are TRBV10-3 and TRBJ2-2; D is unclear. The V end lost 0 bases, the J end lost 8 bases, and 16 bases lay between the germline ends. Germline loops: CDR1 ENHRY, CDR2 SYGVKD. The CDR3 length is 16 residues. In DNA form, the CDR3 reads TGTGCCATCAGTGAGTCGTACCACCTGGACCGTGGGGAGCTGTTTTTT. This gives the protein CAISESYHLDRGELFF.

V is TRBV30 and J is TRBJ2-5; 8 positions agree with TRBD2. Germline lookup yields CDR1 GTSNPN and CDR2 SVGIG (reference sequence). After removal of 4 bases from V and 4 bases from J, the junction contained 11 bases not matched to a gene. The CDR3 consists of 15 residues. The CDR3 loop is CAWIPRGGPGETQYF. The CDR3 nucleotides are TGTGCCTGGATCCCCCGCGGGGGGCCGGGAGAGACCCAGTACTTC.

The chain combines TRBV27 with TRBJ2-7; 7 bases match TRBD2. Trimming cost V 5 bases and J 5 bases; bases outside gene matches: 6. CDR3 length: 13 residues. Germline lookup yields CDR1 MNHEY and CDR2 SMNVEV (reference sequence). CDR3 sequence reads: CASSTRAGDEQYF. The CDR3 nucleotides read TGTGCCAGCAGTACCCGGGCGGGGGACGAGCAGTACTTC.

The genes are TRBV9 and TRBJ1-2; 7 bases agree with TRBD1. The CDR3 covers 14 residues. Germline V lookup: CDR1 SGDLS, CDR2 YYNGEE. The V gene end was trimmed by 3 bases and the J gene end by 6 bases; junction bases not matched to a gene: 8. DNA of the CDR3: TGTGCCAGCAGCGCAGATGACAGGGTGGATGGCTACACCTTC. It encodes CASSADDRVDGYTF.

The genes are TRBV27 and TRBJ2-2; D is unresolved. CDR1 is MNHEY and CDR2 is SMNVEV in the germline V gene (reference sequence). The V gene lost 9 bases and the J gene lost 9 bases, with 20 bases spanning the gap. The length of the CDR3 is 14 residues. The CDR3 DNA reads as TGTGCCAGTTCTGGTACCAATCGTGTCCGGGAGCTGTTTTTT. This translates into CASSGTNRVRELFF.

The rearrangement links TRBV15 to TRBJ1-3; no clear D gene. Germline V lookup: CDR1 LNHNV, CDR2 YYDKDF (reference sequence). Deletions cut 1 base from V and 2 bases from J, with 9 bases between. This CDR3 has 15 residues. The chain's CDR3 is CATSRVGGTGNTIYF. The CDR3 DNA follows: TGTGCCACCAGCAGAGTTGGAGGGACTGGAAACACCATATATTTT.

This chain joins TRBV21-1 and TRBJ2-7; the listed D gene, TRBD2, was not tested against the DNA. TRBV21-1 is labeled a pseudogene. The CDR3 is made up of 14 amino acids. For the CDR3, the DNA is TGTGCCAGCGGACTAGCGGAAGGGGGCTACGAGCAGTACTTC. It translates to CASGLAEGGYEQYF.

The chain joins TRBV9 to TRBJ2-7; a weak D match, TRBD1 (5 bases). Deletions cut 2 bases from V and 5 bases from J, with 20 bases between. Germline values: CDR1 SGDLS, CDR2 YYNGEE. There are 16 residues in the CDR3. For the CDR3, the DNA is TGTGCCAGCAGCGTCACGGGCAGGGTTGGGTTTGACGAGCAGTACTTC. Protein: CASSVTGRVGFDEQYF.

This clone was observed a single time. The chain employs TRBV2 and TRBJ2-7; D perhaps matches TRBD2 (7 bases). The CDR3 length is 14 residues. Germline lookup yields CDR1 SNHLY and CDR2 FYNNEI. Trimming stripped 6 bases from V and 7 bases from J, with 19 bases between. CDR3 nucleotide sequence: TGTGCCAGCAGCGTAACCGGGGGGCCGGTGGAGCAGTACTTC. Its protein is CASSVTGGPVEQYF.

The chain employs TRBV7-6 and TRBJ1-2; 7 bases align to TRBD1. Trimming at V came to 3 bases and at J to 0 bases, leaving 4 bases not matched to a gene. The CDR3 extends over 15 amino acids. Germline V gene sequence: CDR1 SGHVS, CDR2 FNYEAQ. The DNA of the CDR3 is TGTGCCAGCAGCTTTGGGACAGAATCTAACTATGGCTACACCTTC. Its protein product is CASSFGTESNYGYTF.

The chain joins TRBV7-3 to TRBJ2-7; 7 bases are a match to TRBD2. Trimming cost V 4 bases and J 2 bases; bases outside gene matches: 5. The germline gives CDR1 SGHTA, CDR2 FQGTGA. CDR3 length equals 14 residues. In nucleotides, the CDR3 is TGTGCCAGCAGCTCCGGACTAGAGCCCTACGAGCAGTACTTC. The encoded protein is CASSSGLEPYEQYF.

This clone occurred once. The V call is TRBV15, the J call TRBJ2-7; no firm D call. This CDR3 is 13 amino acids long. Between the trimmed V and J ends, which lost 5 bases and 0 bases, there was a span of 8 bases. Per germline, CDR1 LNHNV and CDR2 YYDKDF (reference sequence). The CDR3 loop is CATSFRGSYEQYF. The CDR3 DNA reads TGTGCCACCAGCTTCAGAGGCTCCTACGAGCAGTACTTC.

The rearrangement joins TRBV14 to TRBJ1-4; no clear D gene. The CDR3 is 15 residues long. Germline values: CDR1 SGHDN, CDR2 FVKESK. Trimming took off 1 base at V and 0 bases at J, with 6 bases between the two ends. CDR3: CASSQVGATNEKLFF. As DNA, the CDR3 is TGTGCCAGCAGCCAAGTCGGGGCAACTAATGAAAAACTGTTTTTT.

The chain employs TRBV27 and TRBJ2-5; 10 bases line up with TRBD1. Trimming cost V 7 bases and J 5 bases; bases outside gene matches: 10. The CDR3 consists of 15 residues. The germline V gene has CDR1 MNHEY and CDR2 SMNVEV (reference sequence). CDR3 protein: CASKTGTGAGETQYF. The DNA for the CDR3 is TGTGCCAGCAAGACCGGGACAGGGGCTGGTGAGACCCAGTACTTC.

By share of the sample, this clone is hyperexpanded. The gene calls are TRBV11-1 and TRBJ1-6; D perhaps matches TRBD1 (5 bases). This CDR3 region has 12 residues. Germline assignment: CDR1 SGHAT and CDR2 FQDESV (reference sequence). V lost 10 bases and J 8 bases, leaving 12 bases between the germline ends. The CDR3 DNA sequence: TGTGCCAATGAGGGGATCGATTCACCCCTCCACTTT. It encodes CANEGIDSPLHF.

The CDR3 spells CASSIGFGGNQPQHF. The DNA for the CDR3 is TGTGCCAGTAGTATAGGGTTCGGGGGCAATCAGCCCCAGCATTTT. The chain links TRBV19 to TRBJ1-5; D ambiguous. Germline loops: CDR1 LNHDA, CDR2 SQIVND (reference sequence). Trimming stripped 1 base from V and 2 bases from J, with 9 bases between. The CDR3 has 15 residues. The full variable domain, its missing parts supplied by reference TRBV19 and TRBJ1-5, is DGGITQSPKYLFRKEGQNVTLSCEQNLNHDAMYWYRQDPGQGLRLIYYSQIVNDFQKGDIAEGYSVSREKKESFPLTVTSAQKNPTAFYLCASSIGFGGNQPQHFGDGTRLSIL.

Of note for this clone: A junction boundary mismatches the germline segment, possibly from a read error. The rearrangement uses TRBV28 and TRBJ1-6; D gene unclear. CDR3 length: 15 residues. Looked up from germline, CDR1 is MDHEN and CDR2 is SYDVKM. CDR3 in amino acids: CASGLVSQKNSPLHF. In nucleotides, the CDR3 is TGTGCCAGCGGTTTAGTGTCACAGAAGAATTCACCCCTCCACTTT.

J is TRBJ1-5 and V is TRBV6-6, with 7 bases aligning to TRBD1. The CDR3 is 14 amino acids. V trimming: 6 bases; J trimming: 0 bases; junction bases outside the gene matches: 2. Germline V gene lookup returns CDR1 MNHNY and CDR2 SVGAGI (reference sequence). The CDR3 DNA reads TGTGCCAGCAGATGGGACAGTAGCAATCAGCCCCAGCATTTT. Translated: CASRWDSSNQPQHF.

The chain links TRBV29-1 to TRBJ2-3, with TRBD2 matching over 10 bases. Germline assignment: CDR1 SQVTM and CDR2 ANQGSEA. Trimming took 4 bases from V and 4 from J; bases not matched to a gene: 5. The CDR3 sequence is 14 residues long. The CDR3 loop is CSVALAGVPDTQYF. CDR3 DNA: TGCAGCGTTGCCCTAGCGGGAGTACCAGATACGCAGTATTTT.

J is TRBJ2-1 and V is TRBV7-2, with D perhaps TRBD2 (7 bases). The CDR3 totals 16 residues. Germline values: CDR1 SGHTA, CDR2 FQGNSA. V lost 5 bases to trimming and J lost 5 bases, with 19 bases between them. The CDR3 nucleotides are TGTGCCAGCAGCCGACCCCGCCGGGGGGCAGACAATGAGCAGTTCTTC. It specifies CASSRPRRGADNEQFF.

The chain uses TRBV30 and TRBJ1-5; possibly TRBD1 for D (5 bases). This CDR3 contains 12 residues. V was pared by 1 base and J by 4 bases, with 5 bases between. Germline CDR1 is GTSNPN and CDR2 is SVGIG (reference sequence). CDR3 protein: CAWSGGNQPQHF. The CDR3 coding sequence is TGTGCCTGGAGTGGGGGGAATCAGCCCCAGCATTTT.

The V call is TRBV5-4, the J call TRBJ2-7; 7 nucleotides match TRBD1. The CDR3 has 14 amino acids. Trimming removed 5 bases from V and 2 bases from J; junction bases left unmatched: 7. Germline assignment: CDR1 SGHNT and CDR2 YYREEE (reference sequence). DNA of the CDR3: TGTGCCAGCAGGGCCCGGGACAGTACCTACGAGCAGTACTTC. This translates into CASRARDSTYEQYF.

J is TRBJ2-7 and V is TRBV30, with TRBD1 as a possible D gene (5 bases). The germline V and J ends were trimmed by 4 bases and 12 bases, with 19 bases remaining between them. This CDR3 has 12 residues. Germline-derived CDR1 and CDR2 are GTSNPN and SVGIG (reference sequence). CDR3 DNA sequence: TGTGCCTGGACCCGAACCCAGGGTTTCTTGTACTTC. This gives the protein CAWTRTQGFLYF.

This chain joins TRBV13 and TRBJ1-1; D remains unclear. Trimming cost V 5 bases and J 0 bases, with 4 bases left between them. The CDR3 has 12 amino acids. Germline CDR1 and CDR2: PRHDT and FYEKMQ (reference sequence). CDR3 region: CASSPLNTEAFF. For the CDR3, the DNA is TGTGCCAGCAGCCCACTGAACACTGAAGCTTTCTTT.

This chain's CDR3 is CSVAEAVKGEAFF. CDR3 nucleotides: TGCAGCGTTGCGGAGGCTGTAAAGGGTGAAGCTTTCTTT. The chain employs TRBV29-1 and TRBJ1-1; no definite D call. The CDR3 is 13 amino acids. Germline V gene data show CDR1 as SQVTM and CDR2 as ANQGSEA. Trimming stripped 4 bases from V and 7 bases from J, with 16 bases between.

The chain has TRBV2 and TRBJ1-1; TRBD1 is a possible D gene (5 bases). Germline CDR1 reads SNHLY; CDR2 reads FYNNEI. The CDR3 length is 17 residues. V shed 9 bases and J shed 2 bases, with 25 bases lying between them. The CDR3: CAREYPPGTPRNTEAFF. The CDR3 DNA reads TGTGCCAGAGAATACCCCCCAGGGACGCCAAGAAACACTGAAGCTTTCTTT.